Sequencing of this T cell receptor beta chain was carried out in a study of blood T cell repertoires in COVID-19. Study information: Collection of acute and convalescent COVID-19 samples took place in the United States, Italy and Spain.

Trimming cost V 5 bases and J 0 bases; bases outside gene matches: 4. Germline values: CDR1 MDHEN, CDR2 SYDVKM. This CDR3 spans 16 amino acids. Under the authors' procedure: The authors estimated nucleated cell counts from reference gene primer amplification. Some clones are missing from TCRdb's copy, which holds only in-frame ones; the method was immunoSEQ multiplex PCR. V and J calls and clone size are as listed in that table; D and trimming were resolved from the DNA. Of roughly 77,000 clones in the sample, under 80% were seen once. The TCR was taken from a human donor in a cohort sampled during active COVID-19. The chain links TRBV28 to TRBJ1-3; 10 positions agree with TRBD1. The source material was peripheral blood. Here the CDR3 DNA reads TGTGCCAGCAGTAGGACAGGGGGGAACTCTGGAAACACCATATATTTT. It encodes CASSRTGGNSGNTIYF.